The 8 T cell receptor beta chains listed next were all sequenced from one sample in a study of cytomegalovirus exposure and HLA in healthy donors. The study ran its PCR with 60 Vbeta and 13 Jbeta primers. Assay: immunoSEQ multiplex PCR; the TCRdb copy retains only in-frame clones and omits some. The table records around 140,000 clones, about 72% of them present only once. The specimen was PBMCs. Receptors originate from a female donor in good health and CMV-seronegative.

The chain recombines TRBV28 with TRBJ2-7; D remains unclear. Germline V lookup: CDR1 MDHEN, CDR2 SYDVKM. This CDR3 contains 12 residues. V dropped 1 base and J dropped 6 bases, with 7 bases sitting between them. The CDR3 DNA reads as TGTGCCAGCAGTTTATTTCCAGGCGAGCAGTACTTC. It codes for CASSLFPGEQYF. The full variable domain, completed using reference TRBV28 and TRBJ2-7, is DVKVTQSSRYLVKRTGEKVFLECVQDMDHENMFWYRQDPGLGLRLIYFSYDVKMKEKGDIPEGYSVSREKKERFSLILESASTNQTSMYLCASSLFPGEQYFGPGTRLTVT.

This chain uses TRBV6-5 with TRBJ1-2, with D perhaps TRBD1 (6 bases). This CDR3 has 15 amino acids. V was shortened by 3 bases and J by 4 bases, with 15 bases between the two germline ends. Germline CDR1 reads MNHEY; CDR2 reads SVGAGI. The CDR3 sequence is CASSYSGQGSYGYTF. CDR3 DNA sequence: TGTGCCAGCAGTTATTCGGGTCAGGGGAGCTATGGCTACACCTTC.

This chain links TRBV4-2 with TRBJ1-1; D is undetermined. This CDR3 has 13 residues. Trimming stripped 4 bases from V and 4 bases from J, with 10 bases between. CDR1 is LGHNA and CDR2 is YNFKEQ in the germline V gene. The CDR3 spells CASSPSGSTEAFF. The CDR3, as DNA: TGTGCCAGCAGCCCTAGCGGTAGCACTGAAGCTTTCTTT.

The chain joins TRBV6-1 to TRBJ1-2; no definite D call. Germline CDR1 reads MNHNS; CDR2 reads SASEGT. V gave up 1 base and J gave up 2 bases, with 14 bases separating them. The CDR3 has 16 residues. The chain's CDR3 is CASSEGSRFLNYGYTF. CDR3 DNA sequence: TGTGCCAGCAGTGAAGGTTCCCGGTTTTTAAACTATGGCTACACCTTC.

This chain links TRBV12-5 with TRBJ2-1; 7 positions agree with TRBD1. The germline V gene encodes CDR1 LGHNT and CDR2 FRNRAP. The CDR3 has 12 residues. V lost 4 bases to trimming and J lost 7 bases; unmatched junction nucleotides: 1. Here the CDR3 reads CASGSRGNEQFF. The CDR3 DNA reads TGTGCTAGTGGTTCCAGGGGGAATGAGCAGTTCTTC.

The chain recombines TRBV14 with TRBJ2-5, with no clear D. The CDR3 has 12 amino acids. Germline V gene data show CDR1 as SGHDN and CDR2 as FVKESK. V was clipped by 2 bases and J by 5 bases, with 6 bases between them. CDR3 in amino acids: CASSQNKETQYF. In DNA, the CDR3 is TGTGCCAGCAGCCAAAACAAGGAGACCCAGTACTTC.

This clone was picked up one time. Other nucleotide sequences in the sample specify the same CDR3. The chain employs TRBV5-4 and TRBJ2-2; 7 bases are shared with TRBD1. CDR1 is SGHNT, CDR2 YYREEE, per germline (reference sequence). CDR3 length: 13 residues. V lost 2 bases and J lost 6; bases outside the gene matches: 1. The CDR3 DNA reads as TGTGCCAGCAGCTTAGACAGGGCCGGGGAGCTGTTTTTT. Its protein is CASSLDRAGELFF.

The chain uses TRBV21-1 and TRBJ2-5; the table's D gene call, TRBD1, was not cross checked with the DNA. TRBV21-1 is shown as a pseudogene. The CDR3 length is 14 residues. The CDR3 loop is CASSKVIYQETQYF. CDR3 DNA sequence: TGTGCCAGCAGCAAAGTCATTTACCAAGAGACCCAGTACTTC.